These T cell receptor beta chains were read from a single sample in a study of blood T cells in healthy people across ages. Via MiXCR, TCRdb re-called the 5' RACE reads, giving one row per CDR3 protein. The table shows 550,000 to 650,000 distinct CDR3 sequences, with around a quarter occurring only once. The same sample was also used in a study of T cells of mothers and their children.

The sequencing sample was made of blood. The receptors stem from a boy younger than 10 in good health. The CDR3 runs from the conserved cysteine through the conserved F or W. D genes are given only for firm matches. Where a row states a size, it is once, few, many or the class of an expanded clone; other rows omit it.

v_gene,abundance,d_gene,j_gene,CDR3aa,CDR3nt
TRBV12-3/TRBV12-4,few,TRBD1,TRBJ1-6,CASSLPNKTGGWWNSPLHF,TGTGCCAGCAGTTTACCAAACAAAACAGGGGGCTGGTGGAATTCACCCCTCCACTTT
TRBV3-1,once,TRBD1,TRBJ2-1,CASSQLRDRYSEQFF,TGTGCCAGCAGCCAATTACGGGACAGATACAGTGAGCAGTTCTTC
TRBV6-2/TRBV6-3,few,TRBD2,TRBJ2-1,CASSLSGLAGGLNEQFF,TGTGCCAGCAGTCTATCGGGACTAGCGGGAGGTCTGAATGAGCAGTTCTTC
TRBV11-3,.,TRBD1,TRBJ2-5,CASSSGQGGSETQYF,TGTGCCAGCAGCTCCGGACAGGGAGGTTCAGAGACCCAGTACTTC
TRBV11-2,.,TRBD2,TRBJ2-7,CASSLAGRLHEQYF,TGTGCCAGCAGCTTGGCCGGGAGGCTCCACGAGCAGTACTTC
TRBV6-1,few,.,TRBJ1-5,CASSEVEPQHF,TGTGCCAGCAGTGAAGTGGAGCCCCAGCATTTT
TRBV30,few,.,TRBJ1-2,CAWSASVRAYGYTF,TGTGCCTGGAGTGCCTCCGTCCGAGCTTATGGCTACACCTTC
TRBV18,.,.,TRBJ2-5,CASSPTWDQETQYF,TGTGCCAGCTCTCCTACATGGGACCAAGAGACCCAGTACTTC
TRBV12-3/TRBV12-4,.,.,TRBJ2-3,CASSPLADTQYF,TGTGCCAGCAGTCCTCTAGCAGATACGCAGTATTTT
TRBV12-3/TRBV12-4,.,.,TRBJ2-1,CASSFLHNNEQFF,TGTGCCAGCAGTTTCCTGCACAACAATGAGCAGTTCTTC
TRBV27,.,TRBD1,TRBJ1-2,CASSLSQTGSYGYTF,TGTGCCAGCAGTTTATCGCAGACAGGGTCCTATGGCTACACCTTC
TRBV14,.,TRBD2,TRBJ2-2,CASSRSGSGTGELFF,TGTGCCAGCAGCCGAAGCGGGAGTGGAACCGGGGAGCTGTTTTTT
TRBV4-3,few,.,TRBJ2-2,CASSQEGTMGNTGELFF,TGCGCCAGCAGCCAAGAGGGGACCATGGGGAACACCGGGGAGCTGTTTTTT